This T cell receptor (beta chain) is drawn from a study of blood T cell repertoires in COVID-19. Some clones are missing from TCRdb's copy, which holds only in-frame ones; the method was immunoSEQ multiplex PCR. The sample yields about 80,000 clones, about 80% seen once. There are 12 residues in the CDR3. Germline assignment: CDR1 LGHNT and CDR2 FRNRAP. V was shortened by 1 base and J by 10 bases, with 5 bases between the two germline ends. The sequence came from a human donor in a cohort sampled during active COVID-19. Sequencing was carried out using peripheral blood. The V and J genes are TRBV12-5 and TRBJ1-6; no definite D call. Here the CDR3 DNA reads TGTGCTAGTGGTTTGGAGCGCTCACCCCTCCACTTT. Protein product: CASGLERSPLHF. Full variable domain (rest looked up from reference TRBV12-5 and TRBJ1-6): DARVTQTPRHKVTEMGQEVTMRCQPILGHNTVFWYRQTMMQGLELLAYFRNRAPLDDSGMPKDRFSAEMPDATLATLKIQPSEPRDSAVYFCASGLERSPLHFGNGTRLTVT.